These 11 T cell receptor beta chains originate from one sample sequenced in a study of blood T cells in healthy people across ages (dated by TCRdb to 2014 to 2015). The library was generated by 5' RACE. The instrument was an Illumina HiSeq 2500. A second roughly 7 to 12 cycle PCR used a sample-barcoded 5' primer and a J-beta primer mix. TCRdb trimmed public reads at Q25 via fastp, called clones via MiXCR and kept in-frame beta chains. Here each entry gathers all rows of one CDR3 protein and keeps the most common genes and DNA. This sample gives more than 1,400,000 distinct CDR3 sequences in total; around 42% of them show up just once. The leading ten clones occupy 7.9% of the sample. Sequencing used blood. The receptor source for this set is a woman aged 18-29 years in good health.

This clonotype was observed a few times. The chain links TRBV10-3 to TRBJ2-1; possibly TRBD2 for D (5 bases). Trimming took off 2 bases at V and 9 bases at J, with 14 bases between the two ends. The CDR3 consists of 14 residues. In germline, CDR1 is ENHRY, CDR2 SYGVKD. Here the CDR3 reads CAISETPGIGEQFF. In DNA form, the CDR3 reads TGTGCCATCAGTGAGACACCGGGGATTGGTGAGCAGTTCTTC.

This chain uses TRBV2 with TRBJ2-5; the D gene is possibly TRBD2 (6 bases). The length of the CDR3 is 13 residues. Germline values: CDR1 SNHLY, CDR2 FYNNEI. The CDR3 coding sequence is TGTGCGATAGACCCTACGGGAGTTGAGACCCAGTACTTC. This codes for CAIDPTGVETQYF.

V usage is TRBV9 and J usage is TRBJ2-7; 9 nucleotides match TRBD2. The CDR3 length is 18 residues. The germline V gene has CDR1 SGDLS and CDR2 YYNGEE. Losses at the gene ends were 0 bases for V and 3 bases for J; bases not matched to a gene: 13. Written as DNA, the CDR3 is TGTGCCAGCAGCGTAGGGTCGGGGACTAGCAGGAGTTTCTACGAGCAGTACTTC. It specifies CASSVGSGTSRSFYEQYF.

The chain recombines TRBV15 with TRBJ2-7; 11 bases map to TRBD2. CDR1 is LNHNV and CDR2 is YYDKDF in the germline V gene (reference sequence). V shed 3 bases and J 2 bases; nucleotides not matched to a gene: 0. The CDR3 covers 14 residues. CDR3 sequence: CATSSSGRAYEQYF. CDR3 nucleotide sequence: TGTGCCACCAGCAGTAGCGGGAGGGCCTACGAGCAGTACTTC.

The V call is TRBV25-1, the J call TRBJ1-1; 9 nucleotides align to TRBD1. This CDR3 region has 12 residues. Unmatched junction bases numbered 2, after V lost 6 bases and J lost 6 bases. CDR1 is MGHDK, CDR2 SYGVNS, per germline. The CDR3 DNA is TGTGCCAGCAGGCGACAGGGGGCTGAAGCTTTCTTT. Amino acid sequence: CASRRQGAEAFF.

The rearrangement uses TRBV6-5 and TRBJ1-3; D is ambiguous. This CDR3 is 15 amino acids long. Germline V gene sequence: CDR1 MNHEY, CDR2 SVGAGI. Trimming cost V 2 bases and J 0 bases, with 8 bases left between them. CDR3 nucleotides: TGTGCCAGCAGTTACGACTTTAACTCTGGAAACACCATATATTTT. The encoded protein is CASSYDFNSGNTIYF.

This chain joins TRBV20-1 and TRBJ2-1, with D perhaps TRBD1 (5 bases). This CDR3 is built from 12 residues. CDR1 is DFQATT, CDR2 SNEGSKA, per germline (reference sequence). CDR3 in DNA: TGCGGGGCCTGCGGAAGGGGCAATGAGCAGTTCTTC. Translated: CGACGRGNEQFF.

The V gene is TRBV27, the J gene TRBJ2-1; 12 bases are a match to TRBD2. V trimming: 3 bases; J trimming: 3 bases; junction bases outside the gene matches: 3. CDR3 length equals 16 residues. Germline V gives CDR1 MNHEY, CDR2 SMNVEV (reference sequence). The CDR3 region has the DNA TGTGCCAGCAGTTTCACTAGCGGGAGGAACTACAATGAGCAGTTCTTC. It is translated as CASSFTSGRNYNEQFF.

V and J are TRBV27 and TRBJ2-3; 7 bases are a match to TRBD2. The V and J ends lost 8 bases and 2 bases, in that order; junction bases with no gene match: 7. This CDR3 spans 14 amino acids. Germline CDR1 reads MNHEY; CDR2 reads SMNVEV (reference sequence). For the CDR3, the DNA is TGTGCCAGCCGGCCAGCGGGGAACACAGATACGCAGTATTTT. Amino acids: CASRPAGNTDTQYF.

This CDR3 is CASSIAGAGSPLHF. The CDR3 DNA sequence: TGTGCCAGCAGCATTGCGGGGGCTGGTTCACCCCTCCACTTT. The chain joins TRBV9 to TRBJ1-6; the D gene is possibly TRBD1 (6 bases). Germline V gene sequence: CDR1 SGDLS, CDR2 YYNGEE. The CDR3 length is 14 residues. The germline V and J ends were trimmed by 4 bases and 9 bases, with 14 bases remaining between them.

This clonotype was counted a few times. CDR3 sequence: CASSLSQGLPGNYGYTF. DNA of the CDR3: TGTGCCAGCAGTTTATCGCAGGGGTTGCCGGGTAACTATGGCTACACCTTC. The J gene is TRBJ1-2, the V gene TRBV27, with D possibly being TRBD1 (6 bases). Trimming took 0 bases from V and 1 from J, leaving 15 bases between them. The CDR3 has 17 amino acids. Germline values: CDR1 MNHEY, CDR2 SMNVEV (reference sequence).